This T cell receptor beta chain emerged from a study of cytotoxic CD8 clonotypes in ibrutinib-treated CLL. Whole-study context: The sample average was approximately 280,000 productive templates and 100,000 or so productive rearrangements. Study results and caveats: Increased clonality at ibrutinib response gave way to a return toward baseline at progression.

A remark on this clone: What it recognizes is unknown.

This CDR3 is 15 amino acids long. V was clipped by 1 base and J by 6 bases, with 14 bases between them. Per the germline V gene, CDR1 is SEHNR and CDR2 is FQNEAQ (reference sequence). TCRdb keeps only in-frame clones here, not all; method: immunoSEQ multiplex PCR. This table has 110,000 to 150,000 clones, 70% to 85% appearing once. The sequence was obtained from a human donor with chronic lymphocytic leukemia. The material sequenced was PBMCs, taken after 12 months of ibrutinib treatment. V is TRBV7-9 and J is TRBJ2-3; D unresolved. The CDR3 protein is CASSLESRNPDTQYF. CDR3 DNA: TGTGCCAGCAGCTTAGAAAGTCGGAACCCGGATACGCAGTATTTT.